The clone carrying this T cell receptor (beta chain) was seen more than once but under ten times. V dropped 1 base and J dropped 0 bases, with 11 bases sitting between them. The CDR3 extends over 16 amino acids. The germline gives CDR1 LGHNA, CDR2 YSLEER. The data are from a study of blood T cells in healthy people across ages. A second PCR of 7 to 11 cycles used a sample-barcoded 5' primer and a J-beta primer mix. TCRdb used MiXCR to reprocess the 5' RACE reads, holding one entry per CDR3 protein. The data show some 1.8 million distinct CDR3 sequences, approximately 40% seen once. The sequenced material came from blood. The chain has TRBV4-3 and TRBJ2-3; D unclear. This TCR was recovered from a human donor in good health. CDR3 sequence (DNA): TGCGCCAGCAGCCAAGTTGGGTCCTCTAGCACAGATACGCAGTATTTT. Its protein is CASSQVGSSSTDTQYF.